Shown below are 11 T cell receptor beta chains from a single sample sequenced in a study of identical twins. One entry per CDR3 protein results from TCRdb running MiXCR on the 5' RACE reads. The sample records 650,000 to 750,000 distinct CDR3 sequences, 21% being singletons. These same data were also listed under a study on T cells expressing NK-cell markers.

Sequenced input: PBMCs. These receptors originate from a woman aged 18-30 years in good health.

Here the CDR3 DNA reads TGTGCCATCCAACTTCAGACACAAGAGACCCAGTACTTC. This encodes CAIQLQTQETQYF. The chain employs TRBV21-1 and TRBJ2-5. TRBV21-1 is a pseudogene locus. The CDR3 is 13 amino acids.

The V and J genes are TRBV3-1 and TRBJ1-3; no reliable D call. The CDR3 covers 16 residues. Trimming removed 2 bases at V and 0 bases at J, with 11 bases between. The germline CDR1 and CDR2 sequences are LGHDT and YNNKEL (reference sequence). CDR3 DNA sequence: TGTGCCAGCAGCCAACTTAGAAGAGGCTCTGGAAACACCATATATTTT. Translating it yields CASSQLRRGSGNTIYF.

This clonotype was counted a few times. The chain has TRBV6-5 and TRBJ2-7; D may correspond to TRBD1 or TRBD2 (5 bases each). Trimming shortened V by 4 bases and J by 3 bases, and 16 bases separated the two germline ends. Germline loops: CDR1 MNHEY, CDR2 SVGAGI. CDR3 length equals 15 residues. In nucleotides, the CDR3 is TGTGCCAGCAGTTTTCGGGACGACGTCATCTACGAGCAGTACTTC. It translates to CASSFRDDVIYEQYF.

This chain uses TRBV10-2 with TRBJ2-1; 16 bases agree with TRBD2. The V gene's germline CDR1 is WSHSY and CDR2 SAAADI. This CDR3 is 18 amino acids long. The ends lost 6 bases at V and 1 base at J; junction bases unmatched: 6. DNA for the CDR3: TGCGCCAGCAGGGAGGGACTAGCGGGGGGGCCGTCCTACAATGAGCAGTTCTTC. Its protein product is CASREGLAGGPSYNEQFF.

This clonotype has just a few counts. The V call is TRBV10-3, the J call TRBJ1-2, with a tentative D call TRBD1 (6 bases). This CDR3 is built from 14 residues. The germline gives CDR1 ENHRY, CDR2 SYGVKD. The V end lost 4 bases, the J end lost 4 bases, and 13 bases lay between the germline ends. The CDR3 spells CAISVETGSYGYTF. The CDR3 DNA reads TGTGCCATCAGTGTCGAAACAGGGTCCTATGGCTACACCTTC.

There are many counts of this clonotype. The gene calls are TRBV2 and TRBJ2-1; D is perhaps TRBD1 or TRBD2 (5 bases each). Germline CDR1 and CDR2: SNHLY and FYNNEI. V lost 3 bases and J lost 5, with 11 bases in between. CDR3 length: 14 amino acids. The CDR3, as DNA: TGTGCCAGCAGTGAGACCGGGACGAACAATGAGCAGTTCTTC. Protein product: CASSETGTNNEQFF.

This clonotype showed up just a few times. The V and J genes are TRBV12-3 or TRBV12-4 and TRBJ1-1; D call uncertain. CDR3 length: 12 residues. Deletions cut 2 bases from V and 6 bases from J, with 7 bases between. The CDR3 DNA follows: TGTGCCAGCAGTTTATGGGTGTCTGAAGCTTTCTTT. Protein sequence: CASSLWVSEAFF.

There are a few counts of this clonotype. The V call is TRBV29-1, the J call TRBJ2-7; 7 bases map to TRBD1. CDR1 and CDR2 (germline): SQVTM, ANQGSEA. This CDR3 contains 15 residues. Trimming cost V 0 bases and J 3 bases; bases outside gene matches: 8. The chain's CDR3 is CSVEDWQGGHYEQYF. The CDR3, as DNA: TGCAGCGTTGAAGATTGGCAAGGGGGCCACTACGAGCAGTACTTC.

This CDR3 is CSAVQGEQYF. DNA for the CDR3: TGCAGTGCTGTTCAGGGAGAGCAGTACTTC. This rearrangement joins TRBV20-1 to TRBJ2-7; D might be TRBD1 (5 bases). This CDR3 has 10 amino acids. Germline-derived CDR1 and CDR2 are DFQATT and SNEGSKA (reference sequence). Trimming removed 5 bases from V and 7 bases from J, with 9 bases in between.

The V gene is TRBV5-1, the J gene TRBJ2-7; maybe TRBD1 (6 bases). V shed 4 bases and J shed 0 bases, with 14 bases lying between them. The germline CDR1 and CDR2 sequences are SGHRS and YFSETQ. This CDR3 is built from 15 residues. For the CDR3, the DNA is TGCGCCAGCAGCGTTGACCGGGACAACTCCTACGAGCAGTACTTC. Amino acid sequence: CASSVDRDNSYEQYF.

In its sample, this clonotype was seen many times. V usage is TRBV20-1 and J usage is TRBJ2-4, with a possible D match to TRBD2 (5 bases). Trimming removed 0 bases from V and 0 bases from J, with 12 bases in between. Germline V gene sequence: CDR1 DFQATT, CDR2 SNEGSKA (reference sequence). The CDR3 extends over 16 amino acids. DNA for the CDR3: TGCAGTGCTAGAGATGAGGGTCGAAAAGCCAAAAACATTCAGTACTTC. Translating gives CSARDEGRKAKNIQYF.